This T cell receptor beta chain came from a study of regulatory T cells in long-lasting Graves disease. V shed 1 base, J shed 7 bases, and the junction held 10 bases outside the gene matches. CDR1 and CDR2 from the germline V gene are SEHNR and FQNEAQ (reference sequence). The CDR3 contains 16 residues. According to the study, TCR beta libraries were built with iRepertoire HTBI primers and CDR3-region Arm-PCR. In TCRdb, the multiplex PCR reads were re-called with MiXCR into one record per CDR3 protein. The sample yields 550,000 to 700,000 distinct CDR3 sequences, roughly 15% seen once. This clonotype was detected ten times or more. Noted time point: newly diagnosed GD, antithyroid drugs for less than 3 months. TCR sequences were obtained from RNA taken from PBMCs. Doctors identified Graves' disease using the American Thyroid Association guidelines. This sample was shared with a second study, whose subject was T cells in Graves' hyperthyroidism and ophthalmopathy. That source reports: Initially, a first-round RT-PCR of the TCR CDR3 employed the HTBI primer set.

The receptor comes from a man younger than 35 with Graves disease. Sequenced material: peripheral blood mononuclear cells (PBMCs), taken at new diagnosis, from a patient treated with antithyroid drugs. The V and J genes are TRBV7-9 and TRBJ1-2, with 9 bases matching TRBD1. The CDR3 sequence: CASSLGGQGDSPGYTF. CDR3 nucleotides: TGTGCCAGCAGCTTAGGGGGACAGGGCGACTCTCCTGGCTACACCTTC.